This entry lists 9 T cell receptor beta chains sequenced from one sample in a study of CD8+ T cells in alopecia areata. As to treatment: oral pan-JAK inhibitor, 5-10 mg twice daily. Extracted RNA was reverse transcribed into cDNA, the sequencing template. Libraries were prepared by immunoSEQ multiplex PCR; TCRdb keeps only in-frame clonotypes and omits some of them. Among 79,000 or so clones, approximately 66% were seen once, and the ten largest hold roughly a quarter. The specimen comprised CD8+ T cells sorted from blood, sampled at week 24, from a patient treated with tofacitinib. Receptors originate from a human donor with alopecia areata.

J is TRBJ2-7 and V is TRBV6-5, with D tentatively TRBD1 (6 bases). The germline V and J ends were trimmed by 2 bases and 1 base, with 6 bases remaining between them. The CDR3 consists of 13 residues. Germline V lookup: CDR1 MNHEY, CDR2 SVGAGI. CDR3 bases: TGTGCCAGCAGTTACGGGACATCCTACGAGCAGTACTTC. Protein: CASSYGTSYEQYF.

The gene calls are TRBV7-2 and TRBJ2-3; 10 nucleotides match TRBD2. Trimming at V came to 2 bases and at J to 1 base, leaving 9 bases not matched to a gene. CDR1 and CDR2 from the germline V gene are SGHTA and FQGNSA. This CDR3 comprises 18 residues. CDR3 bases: TGTGCCAGCAGCTTACTCACTAGCGGGGTGTTGGGCACAGATACGCAGTATTTT. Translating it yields CASSLLTSGVLGTDTQYF.

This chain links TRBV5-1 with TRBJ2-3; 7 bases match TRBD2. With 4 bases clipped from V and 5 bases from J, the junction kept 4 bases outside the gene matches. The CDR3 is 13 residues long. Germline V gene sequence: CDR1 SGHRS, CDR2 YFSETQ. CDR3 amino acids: CASSISGGDTQYF. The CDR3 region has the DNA TGCGCCAGCAGCATATCGGGAGGAGATACGCAGTATTTT.

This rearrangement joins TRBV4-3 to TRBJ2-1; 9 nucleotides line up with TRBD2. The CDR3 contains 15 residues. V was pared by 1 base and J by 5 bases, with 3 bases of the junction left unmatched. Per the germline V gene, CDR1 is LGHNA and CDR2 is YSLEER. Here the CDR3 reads CASSQGTSVHNEQFF. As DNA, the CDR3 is TGCGCCAGCAGCCAAGGGACTAGCGTCCACAATGAGCAGTTCTTC.

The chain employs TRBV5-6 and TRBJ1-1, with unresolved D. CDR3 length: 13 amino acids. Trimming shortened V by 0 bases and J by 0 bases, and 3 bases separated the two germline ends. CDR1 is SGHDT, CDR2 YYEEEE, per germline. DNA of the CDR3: TGTGCCAGCAGCTTGGTCGTGAACACTGAAGCTTTCTTT. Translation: CASSLVVNTEAFF.

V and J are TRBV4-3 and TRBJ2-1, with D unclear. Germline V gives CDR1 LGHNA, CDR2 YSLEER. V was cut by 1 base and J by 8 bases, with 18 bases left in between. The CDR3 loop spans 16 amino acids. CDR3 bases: TGCGCCAGCAGCCAAGGGGGTAATAGTAGGGTCTATGAGCAGTTCTTC. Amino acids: CASSQGGNSRVYEQFF.

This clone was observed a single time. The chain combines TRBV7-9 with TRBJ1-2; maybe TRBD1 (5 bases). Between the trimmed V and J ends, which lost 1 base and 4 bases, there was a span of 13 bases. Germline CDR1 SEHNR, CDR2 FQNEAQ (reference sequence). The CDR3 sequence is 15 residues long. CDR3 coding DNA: TGTGCCAGCAGCTTAGATAACAGGCGCTCCTATGGCTACACCTTC. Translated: CASSLDNRRSYGYTF.

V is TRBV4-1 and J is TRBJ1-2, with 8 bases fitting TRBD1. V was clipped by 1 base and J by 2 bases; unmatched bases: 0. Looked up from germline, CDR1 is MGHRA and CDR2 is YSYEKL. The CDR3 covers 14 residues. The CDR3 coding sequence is TGCGCCAGCAGCCAAGGGACAGGGAACTATGGCTACACCTTC. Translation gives CASSQGTGNYGYTF.

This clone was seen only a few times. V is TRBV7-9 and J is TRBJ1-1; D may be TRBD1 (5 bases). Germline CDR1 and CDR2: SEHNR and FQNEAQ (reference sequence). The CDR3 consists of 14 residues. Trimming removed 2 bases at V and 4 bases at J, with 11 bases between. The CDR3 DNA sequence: TGTGCCAGCAGCTTACCCTCGGGGGGCACTGAAGCTTTCTTT. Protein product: CASSLPSGGTEAFF.